These 30 T cell receptor beta chains share one sample of origin, sequenced in a study of T cell repertoires in cytomegalovirus infection. No antigen has been assigned to these receptors. One entry per CDR3 protein, called by TCRdb with MiXCR from the reads. In the table there are roughly 990,000 distinct CDR3 sequences, around 30% of which are singletons. The sequenced sample was cultured CD8+ T cells from PBMCs, obtained from culture after CMV antigen stimulation. These receptors were taken from a human donor in good health (CMV status not recorded). Some clones in this sample may be carry-over from other donors' samples.

This clonotype showed up just a few times. The chain employs TRBV6-6 and TRBJ1-3; D remains unclear. CDR1 and CDR2 from the germline V gene are MNHNY and SVGAGI (reference sequence). The V gene lost 6 bases and the J gene lost 0 bases, with 9 bases spanning the gap. CDR3 length equals 14 residues. The CDR3 is CASRARGSGNTIYF. CDR3 bases: TGTGCCAGCAGGGCCCGGGGCTCTGGAAACACCATATATTTT.

This clonotype showed up many times. This chain joins TRBV7-2 and TRBJ1-3, with D possibly being TRBD1 (5 bases). The CDR3 extends over 16 amino acids. The germline V gene encodes CDR1 SGHTA and CDR2 FQGNSA. Deletions cut 5 bases from V and 2 bases from J, with 16 bases between. The CDR3 spells CASSQIVRGTGNTIYF. The CDR3 DNA sequence: TGTGCCAGCAGCCAGATCGTGCGGGGGACTGGAAACACCATATATTTT.

The chain recombines TRBV4-1 with TRBJ1-3; a possible D gene is TRBD1 (5 bases). CDR3 length: 15 residues. Germline CDR1 is MGHRA and CDR2 is YSYEKL. V lost 4 bases and J 1 base, leaving 11 bases between the germline ends. The CDR3 here is CASSPHQGSGNTIYF. In DNA form, the CDR3 reads TGCGCCAGCAGCCCCCACCAGGGTTCTGGAAACACCATATATTTT.

This clonotype has ten or more counts. The rearrangement uses TRBV9 and TRBJ1-1, with 7 positions matching TRBD1. Germline lookup yields CDR1 SGDLS and CDR2 YYNGEE. CDR3 length equals 18 residues. The ends lost 3 bases at V and 4 bases at J; junction bases unmatched: 18. The CDR3 DNA is TGTGCCAGCAGCGCCCTTACAGGGGAACATTCCCTAAGCACTGAAGCTTTCTTT. Translated, it gives CASSALTGEHSLSTEAFF.

V and J are TRBV2 and TRBJ1-5; D is unresolved. CDR1 SNHLY and CDR2 FYNNEI come from the germline V gene. Trimming pared 4 bases from V and 4 bases from J, leaving 11 bases between. The CDR3 has 14 amino acids. CDR3 in amino acids: CASSVGVINQPQHF. The CDR3 nucleotides read TGTGCCAGCAGTGTTGGGGTTATTAATCAGCCCCAGCATTTT.

The rearrangement joins TRBV7-9 to TRBJ2-2, with a possible D match to TRBD1 (5 bases). This CDR3 has 12 amino acids. In germline, CDR1 is SEHNR, CDR2 FQNEAQ (reference sequence). The V end lost 4 bases, the J end lost 7 bases, and 7 bases lay between the germline ends. The CDR3 sequence: CASSYDSGELFF. The CDR3 DNA is TGTGCCAGCAGCTACGACAGCGGGGAGCTGTTTTTT.

This clonotype was counted at least ten times. The chain couples TRBV7-3 to TRBJ1-1; D gene ambiguous. Trimming took off 4 bases at V and 7 bases at J, with 19 bases between the two ends. Germline lookup yields CDR1 SGHTA and CDR2 FQGTGA. CDR3 length equals 15 residues. CDR3 amino acids: CASSSTGYREGEAFF. Here the CDR3 DNA reads TGTGCCAGCAGCTCTACGGGTTACCGTGAGGGTGAAGCTTTCTTT.

A few counts support this clonotype. The chain employs TRBV7-9 and TRBJ1-2; 9 bases are a match to TRBD1. Germline V gene data show CDR1 as SEHNR and CDR2 as FQNEAQ (reference sequence). The CDR3 contains 20 residues. Losses at the gene ends were 5 bases for V and 0 bases for J; bases not matched to a gene: 19. CDR3 sequence (DNA): TGTGCCAGCAGCCTACGCTGGACAGGGGAGAATCAGGTGGCTAACTATGGCTACACCTTC. Its protein is CASSLRWTGENQVANYGYTF.

This sequence joins TRBV12-5 and TRBJ1-1, with D unresolved. The CDR3 is 13 residues long. V lost 6 bases to trimming and J lost 0 bases, with 8 bases between them. Per germline, CDR1 LGHNT and CDR2 FRNRAP. The CDR3 region has the DNA TGTGCTAGTGGAGCAAATATGAACACTGAAGCTTTCTTT. Translating gives CASGANMNTEAFF.

The gene calls are TRBV15 and TRBJ2-7; D is perhaps TRBD2 (5 bases). CDR1 LNHNV and CDR2 YYDKDF come from the germline V gene (reference sequence). The CDR3 spans 14 residues. Trimming pared 1 base from V and 1 base from J, leaving 8 bases between. CDR3 sequence reads: CATSRVPGSYEQYV. The CDR3, as DNA: TGTGCCACCAGCAGAGTTCCGGGGTCCTACGAGCAGTACGTC.

This clonotype was seen ten or more times. The chain recombines TRBV6-5 with TRBJ1-2, with no clear D. V was pared by 5 bases and J by 2 bases, with 12 bases between. The CDR3 loop spans 14 amino acids. CDR1 is MNHEY and CDR2 is SVGAGI in the germline V gene. The CDR3 sequence: CASSPLDVNYGYTF. As DNA, the CDR3 is TGTGCCAGCAGTCCCCTGGACGTAAACTATGGCTACACCTTC.

V and J are TRBV4-1 and TRBJ2-1, with D possibly matching TRBD2 (6 bases). The CDR3 runs to 14 residues. The V end lost 1 base, the J end lost 3 bases, and 7 bases lay between the germline ends. Germline CDR1 is MGHRA and CDR2 is YSYEKL. The CDR3 reads CASSQGGDYNEQFF. CDR3 in DNA: TGCGCCAGCAGCCAAGGCGGGGACTACAATGAGCAGTTCTTC.

This chain connects TRBV7-2 to TRBJ2-6; 8 positions agree with TRBD1. The CDR3 extends over 20 amino acids. The trim removed 5 bases at V and 2 bases at J, leaving 17 bases unmatched. CDR1 is SGHTA and CDR2 is FQGNSA in the germline V gene. For the CDR3, the DNA is TGTGCCAGCAGCCGAAAAACAGGGGGAGCAGGGTACACTGGGGCCAACGTCCTGACTTTC. It yields the protein CASSRKTGGAGYTGANVLTF.

This chain links TRBV15 with TRBJ2-7; D uncertain. CDR3 length: 14 amino acids. Germline V CDR1 and CDR2: LNHNV, YYDKDF (reference sequence). Between the trimmed V and J ends, which lost 3 bases and 0 bases, there was a span of 9 bases. CDR3 DNA: TGTGCCACCAGCAGGGGCCATAGCTCCTACGAGCAGTACGTC. Translation: CATSRGHSSYEQYV.

V and J are TRBV19 and TRBJ2-2; D is possibly TRBD2 (6 bases). The CDR3 extends over 15 amino acids. The germline gives CDR1 LNHDA, CDR2 SQIVND (reference sequence). V lost 6 bases and J 5 bases, leaving 16 bases between the germline ends. The CDR3 spells CASSAGTGATGELFF. The CDR3 region has the DNA TGTGCCAGTAGCGCCGGGACGGGAGCTACCGGGGAGCTGTTTTTT.

The genes are TRBV19 and TRBJ2-1; 13 positions agree with TRBD2. CDR3 length: 16 amino acids. The germline V gene encodes CDR1 LNHDA and CDR2 SQIVND (reference sequence). After removal of 8 bases from V and 7 bases from J, the junction contained 11 bases not matched to a gene. The CDR3 bases are TGTGCCAGTCCCCCCCCACTAGCGGGGGGGCTGAATGAGCAGTTCTTC. This sequence encodes CASPPPLAGGLNEQFF. Full variable domain (rest looked up from reference TRBV19 and TRBJ2-1): DGGITQSPKYLFRKEGQNVTLSCEQNLNHDAMYWYRQDPGQGLRLIYYSQIVNDFQKGDIAEGYSVSREKKESFPLTVTSAQKNPTAFYLCASPPPLAGGLNEQFFGPGTRLTVL.

This chain joins TRBV5-4 and TRBJ2-3; D gene uncertain. V was trimmed by 2 bases and J by 11 bases, leaving 9 bases between them. Germline V gene data show CDR1 as SGHNT and CDR2 as YYREEE (reference sequence). The CDR3 has 11 amino acids. CDR3: CASSFNTEQYF. CDR3 nucleotides: TGTGCCAGCAGCTTTAACACAGAGCAGTATTTT. The full variable domain, in which reference TRBV5-4 and TRBJ2-3 provide the parts outside the CDR3, is ETGVTQSPTHLIKTRGQQVTLRCSSQSGHNTVSWYQQALGQGPQFIFQYYREEENGRGNFPPRFSGLQFPNYSSELNVNALELDDSALYLCASSFNTEQYFGPGTRLTVL.

This clonotype was seen more than once but under ten times. This sequence joins TRBV7-2 and TRBJ2-3, with TRBD2 identical over 12 bases. CDR1 is SGHTA, CDR2 FQGNSA, per germline. The V and J ends lost 2 bases and 2 bases, in that order; junction bases with no gene match: 11. The CDR3 has 19 amino acids. The CDR3 here is CASSLKSLAGGLDTDTQYF. CDR3 DNA sequence: TGTGCCAGCAGCTTAAAATCCCTAGCGGGGGGGCTTGACACAGATACGCAGTATTTT.

This sequence joins TRBV6-5 and TRBJ2-1, with 8 bases matching TRBD1. V was pared by 2 bases and J by 9 bases, with 9 bases of the junction left unmatched. The CDR3 totals 15 residues. Germline V lookup: CDR1 MNHEY, CDR2 SVGAGI. CDR3 coding DNA: TGTGCCAGCAGTTACATACAGGGGGGCCCTAGTGAGCAGTTCTTC. Translated, it gives CASSYIQGGPSEQFF.

This clonotype was recorded many times. V is TRBV7-6 and J is TRBJ2-5; D unresolved. Trimming cost V 1 base and J 2 bases, with 11 bases left between them. Germline loops: CDR1 SGHVS, CDR2 FNYEAQ. This CDR3 is built from 15 residues. CDR3 nucleotide sequence: TGTGCCAGCAGCTTAGAGTGGGGAAAGCAAGAGACCCAGTACTTC. It specifies CASSLEWGKQETQYF.

Turning to this clonotype: Possible read error: a much larger clone is one base away. This chain links TRBV27 with TRBJ1-6; no reliable D call. V was shortened by 7 bases and J by 8 bases, with 15 bases between the two germline ends. Per the germline V gene, CDR1 is MNHEY and CDR2 is SMNVEV (reference sequence). The CDR3 spans 14 residues. DNA for the CDR3: TGTGCCAGCACTCTGGGTCTACAAGATTCACCCCTCCACTTT. Its protein is CASTLGLQDSPLHF.

This clonotype has a handful of counts. The chain links TRBV27 to TRBJ1-1, with D tentatively TRBD1 (6 bases). This CDR3 contains 21 residues. Trimming removed 1 base from V and 5 bases from J, with 32 bases in between. Germline CDR1 is MNHEY and CDR2 is SMNVEV (reference sequence). CDR3 in DNA: TGTGCCAGCAGTTTATATTCGCCCAATTCGTTGTACAGGGATGATTCGACTGAAGCTTTCTTT. It yields the protein CASSLYSPNSLYRDDSTEAFF.

This clonotype has a handful of counts. The chain combines TRBV5-5 with TRBJ2-2; the D is unclear. Trimming removed 7 bases at V and 1 base at J, with 5 bases between. The V gene's germline CDR1 is SGHKS and CDR2 YYEKEE (reference sequence). The CDR3 sequence is 12 residues long. CDR3 bases: TGTGCCAGCCAGGTGAACACCGGGGAGCTGTTTTTT. It is translated as CASQVNTGELFF.

The chain combines TRBV7-9 with TRBJ2-1; D remains ambiguous. This CDR3 is 12 amino acids long. Germline V gene data show CDR1 as SEHNR and CDR2 as FQNEAQ (reference sequence). Between the trimmed V and J ends, which lost 2 bases and 8 bases, there was a span of 7 bases. CDR3 bases: TGTGCCAGCAGCTTAAATAGTGATGAGCAGTTCTTC. It translates to CASSLNSDEQFF.

The chain combines TRBV5-1 with TRBJ2-6, with a weak D call TRBD1 (5 bases). The CDR3 sequence is 15 residues long. Trimming took off 3 bases at V and 4 bases at J, with 11 bases between the two ends. From germline, CDR1 is SGHRS and CDR2 YFSETQ. The CDR3 DNA is TGCGCCAGCAGCTCCCAGGGCAACGGGGCCAACGTCCTGACTTTC. Protein sequence: CASSSQGNGANVLTF.

As concerns this clonotype: The germline gene is not matched at one end of the junction; a read error may be the cause. The rearrangement uses TRBV7-9 and TRBJ2-5, with 8 bases aligning to TRBD2. The CDR3 sequence is 16 residues long. Germline CDR1 and CDR2: SEHNR and FQNEAQ (reference sequence). The CDR3 DNA follows: TGTACCAGCAGCTTAGTTCCTAGCGGGCCCATGGAGACCCAGTACTTC. Amino acids: CTSSLVPSGPMETQYF.

The genes are TRBV27 and TRBJ2-1; 13 bases agree with TRBD2. This CDR3 is 15 amino acids long. The ends lost 7 bases at V and 7 bases at J; junction bases unmatched: 7. CDR1 is MNHEY, CDR2 SMNVEV, per germline (reference sequence). CDR3 coding DNA: TGTGCCAGCACCATCGGACTAGCGGGGGATAATGAGCAGTTCTTC. It encodes CASTIGLAGDNEQFF.

The CDR3 region is CATSDTPGEYEQYV. CDR3 sequence (DNA): TGTGCCACCAGTGATACCCCGGGGGAATACGAGCAGTACGTC. The chain has TRBV24-1 and TRBJ2-7, with D perhaps matching TRBD2 (6 bases). The CDR3 is 14 amino acids. Trimming took 3 bases from V and 4 from J, leaving 12 bases between them. Germline CDR1 and CDR2: KGHDR and SFDVKD.

The chain links TRBV12-3 or TRBV12-4 to TRBJ1-1; D is unresolved. V gave up 0 bases and J gave up 8 bases, with 7 bases separating them. The CDR3 runs 12 residues. The CDR3 DNA sequence: TGTGCCAGCAGTTTAGCGCGGGTGGAAGCTTTCTTT. Its translation is CASSLARVEAFF.

This clonotype has just a few counts. The chain combines TRBV9 with TRBJ2-2; D uncertain. The germline V gene encodes CDR1 SGDLS and CDR2 YYNGEE. The ends were cut back, 6 bases at V and 6 bases at J, with 9 bases in the middle. The length of the CDR3 is 12 residues. CDR3 residues: CASTLRSGELFF. The CDR3 DNA is TGTGCCAGCACCCTACGGTCCGGGGAGCTGTTTTTT.